This T cell receptor beta chain came from a study of blood T cell repertoires in COVID-19 (dated by TCRdb to the early 2020s). In the study overall: Samples covering the acute and convalescent phases of COVID-19 were provided by collaborators in the United States, Italy and Spain. The samples were drawn from two sources: the first 160 participants of the ongoing ImmuneRACE study, and 1,254 subjects contributed by 6 global collaborators. The prospective study material was composed of cDNA or gDNA derived from T cells, B-cell-depleted T cells, or PBMCs. A de-identified subject ID, COVID-19 status, age in years and sex were almost always included in the sample metadata. The repertoires were released in a freely available public database meant as a resource for research on the immune response to SARS-CoV-2. Subjects who had been exposed to COVID-19, were actively infected with it, or had recovered from it provided the deeply sampled blood TCRbeta repertoires that made up the dataset. Where available, HLA class I and class II types were taken from metadata supplied by the sample provider and were not determined by assay-based typing.

TCRbeta CDR3 regions were amplified from genomic DNA using the immunoSEQ Assay, a bias-controlled multiplex PCR. Per the authors' processing: Within the assay, amplification of reference gene primers was used to estimate how many nucleated cells each sample contained. Sequence reads were collapsed and filtered to measure the absolute abundance of every unique TCRbeta CDR3 rearrangement. For each sample, productive Simpson clonality was calculated as the square root of Simpson's diversity index across productive rearrangements. TCRdb holds this immuneACCESS table with in-frame rearrangements only. Some clones are missing; in checked studies, unresolved V genes explain under half, and the rest has no known cause. The DNA was the basis for D and trimming; V, J and clone size are from that table. This sample holds some 160,000 clones; approximately 80% were observed only once. The ten largest clones capture 5% of the sample.

Whole blood was collected in K2EDTA tubes by collaborating institutions according to the institutions' own protocols. For TCRbeta analysis, collaborators shipped samples as frozen whole blood, isolated PBMCs, or DNA extracted from either of those sample types. To note about this clone: Its antigen is currently not known. Base qualities are not at hand, and no much larger clone is one base apart.

Study-level results and caveats: Clinical and demographic metadata were provided uncurated, with the amount varying by source and participant.

CDR1 and CDR2 were assigned from the germline V gene (reference sequence) as SGHNT and YYREEE. Trimming costs V 2 bases and J 6 bases, and their ends lie 9 bases apart. Counted from cysteine to phenylalanine, this CDR3 has 13 amino acids. Of the read, only the CDR3 DNA is kept; its 39 bases are in frame from base 1. Sequencing input: peripheral blood. Here the chain combines TRBV5-4 and TRBJ1-3, with no reliable assignment of the D segment. The receptor comes from a woman aged 45-65 years with acute or convalescent COVID-19. The CDR3 loop reads CASSLGSENTIYF. The base sequence is TGTGCCAGCAGCTTAGGGAGCGAAAACACCATATATTTT.